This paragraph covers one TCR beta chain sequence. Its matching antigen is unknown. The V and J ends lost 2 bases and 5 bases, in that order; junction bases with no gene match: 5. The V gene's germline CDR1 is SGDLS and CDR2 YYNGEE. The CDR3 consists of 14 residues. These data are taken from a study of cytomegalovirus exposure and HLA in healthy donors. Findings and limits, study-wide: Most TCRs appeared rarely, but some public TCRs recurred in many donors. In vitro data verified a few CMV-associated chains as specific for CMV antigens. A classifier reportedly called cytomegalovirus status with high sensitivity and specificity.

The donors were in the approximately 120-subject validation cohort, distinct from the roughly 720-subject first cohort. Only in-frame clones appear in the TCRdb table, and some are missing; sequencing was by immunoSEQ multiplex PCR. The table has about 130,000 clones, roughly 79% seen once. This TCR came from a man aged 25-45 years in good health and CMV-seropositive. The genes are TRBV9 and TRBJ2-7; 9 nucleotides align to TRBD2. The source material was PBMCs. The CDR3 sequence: CASSVSSGVDEQYF. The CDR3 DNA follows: TGTGCCAGCAGCGTTTCTAGCGGGGTAGACGAGCAGTACTTC. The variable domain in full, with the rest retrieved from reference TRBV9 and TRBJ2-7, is DSGVTQTPKHLITATGQRVTLRCSPRSGDLSVYWYQQSLDQGLQFLIQYYNGEERAKGNILERFSAQQFPDLHSELNLSSLELGDSALYFCASSVSSGVDEQYFGPGTRLTVT.